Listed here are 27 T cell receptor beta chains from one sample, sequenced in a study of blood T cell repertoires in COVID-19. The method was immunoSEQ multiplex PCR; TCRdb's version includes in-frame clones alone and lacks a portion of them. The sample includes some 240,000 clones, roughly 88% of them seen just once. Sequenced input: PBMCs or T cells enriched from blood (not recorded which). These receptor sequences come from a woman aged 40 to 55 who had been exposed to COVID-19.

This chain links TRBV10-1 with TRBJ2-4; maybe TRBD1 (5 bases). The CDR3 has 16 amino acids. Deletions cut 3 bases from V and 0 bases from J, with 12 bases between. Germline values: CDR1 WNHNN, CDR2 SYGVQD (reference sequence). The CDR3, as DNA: TGCGCCAGCAGTGAAGGACACGCCGAAGCCAAAAACATTCAGTACTTC. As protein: CASSEGHAEAKNIQYF.

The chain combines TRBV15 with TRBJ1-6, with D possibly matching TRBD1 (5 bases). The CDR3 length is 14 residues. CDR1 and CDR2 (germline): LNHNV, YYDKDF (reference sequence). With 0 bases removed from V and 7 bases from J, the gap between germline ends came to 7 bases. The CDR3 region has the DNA TGTGCCACCAGCAGAGAGGGGGGAAATTCACCCCTCCACTTT. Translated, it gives CATSREGGNSPLHF. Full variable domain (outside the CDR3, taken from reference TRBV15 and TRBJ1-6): DAMVIQNPRYQVTQFGKPVTLSCSQTLNHNVMYWYQQKSSQAPKLLFHYYDKDFNNEADTPDNFQSRRPNTSFCFLDIRSPGLGDTAMYLCATSREGGNSPLHFGNGTRLTVT.

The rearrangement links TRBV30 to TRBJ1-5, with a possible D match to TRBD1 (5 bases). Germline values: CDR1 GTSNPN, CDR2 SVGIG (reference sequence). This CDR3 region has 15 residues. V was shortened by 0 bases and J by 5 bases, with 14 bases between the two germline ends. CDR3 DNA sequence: TGTGCCTGGAGTGTTGGAGGGACGAAGTATCAGCCCCAGCATTTT. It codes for CAWSVGGTKYQPQHF.

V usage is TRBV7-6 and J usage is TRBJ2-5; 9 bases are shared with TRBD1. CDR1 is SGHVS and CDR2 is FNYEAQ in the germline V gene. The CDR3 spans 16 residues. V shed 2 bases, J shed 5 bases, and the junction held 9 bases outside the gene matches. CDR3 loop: CASSLWSTGGWETQYF. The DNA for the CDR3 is TGTGCCAGCAGCTTATGGTCGACAGGGGGTTGGGAGACCCAGTACTTC.

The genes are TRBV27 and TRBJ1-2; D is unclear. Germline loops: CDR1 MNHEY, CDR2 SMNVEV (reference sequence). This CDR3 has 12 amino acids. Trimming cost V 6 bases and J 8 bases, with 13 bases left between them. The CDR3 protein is CASSSGLLGYTF. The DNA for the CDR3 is TGTGCCAGCAGCTCGGGGTTGCTGGGCTACACCTTC.

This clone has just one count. This CDR3 reads CASSYRFGGAGSYEQYF. CDR3 nucleotide sequence: TGTGCCAGCAGTTACCGATTCGGAGGCGCGGGGTCCTACGAGCAGTACTTC. The chain uses TRBV6-2 or TRBV6-3 and TRBJ2-7; D is possibly TRBD2 (6 bases). Germline loops: CDR1 MNHEY, CDR2 SVGEGT. The CDR3 extends over 17 amino acids. V gave up 2 bases and J gave up 1 base, with 18 bases separating them.

The CDR3: CASKVSPGTYYEQYV. The CDR3 DNA follows: TGTGCCAGCAAAGTATCCCCCGGGACATACTACGAGCAGTACGTC. The chain links TRBV7-8 to TRBJ2-7; D possibly corresponds to TRBD1 (6 bases). V shed 7 bases and J shed 3 bases, with 19 bases lying between them. The CDR3 totals 15 residues. In germline, CDR1 is SGHVS, CDR2 FQNEAQ.

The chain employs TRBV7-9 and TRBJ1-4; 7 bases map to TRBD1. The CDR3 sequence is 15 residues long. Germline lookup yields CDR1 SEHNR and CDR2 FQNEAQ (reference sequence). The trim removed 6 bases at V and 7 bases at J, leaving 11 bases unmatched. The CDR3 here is CASRPDGTASEKLFF. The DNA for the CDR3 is TGTGCCAGCAGACCCGACGGGACAGCGAGTGAAAAACTGTTTTTT.

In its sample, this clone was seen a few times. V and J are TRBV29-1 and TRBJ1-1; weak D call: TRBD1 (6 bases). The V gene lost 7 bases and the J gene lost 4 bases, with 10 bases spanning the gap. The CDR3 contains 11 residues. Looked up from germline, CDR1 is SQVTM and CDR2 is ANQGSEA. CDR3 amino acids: CSAVGGTEAFF. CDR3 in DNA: TGCAGCGCCGTAGGGGGCACTGAAGCTTTCTTT.

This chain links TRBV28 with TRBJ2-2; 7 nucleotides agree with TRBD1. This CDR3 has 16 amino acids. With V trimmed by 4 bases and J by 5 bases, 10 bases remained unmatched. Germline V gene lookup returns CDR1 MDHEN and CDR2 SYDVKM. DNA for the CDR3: TGTGCCAGCAGTTCCCTGGAAAGGGGGCATACCGGGGAGCTGTTTTTT. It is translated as CASSSLERGHTGELFF.

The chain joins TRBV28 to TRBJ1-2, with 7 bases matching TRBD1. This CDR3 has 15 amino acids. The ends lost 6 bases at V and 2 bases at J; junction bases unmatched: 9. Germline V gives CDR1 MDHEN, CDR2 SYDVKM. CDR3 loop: CASSLRDRVNYGYTF. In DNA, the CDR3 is TGTGCCAGCAGCTTGCGGGACAGAGTGAACTATGGCTACACCTTC.

The DNA of the CDR3 is TGTGCCAGCAGCAAAGTGGGGGGAAGCGAAAACATTCAGTACTTC. The encoded protein is CASSKVGGSENIQYF. The rearrangement uses TRBV21-1 and TRBJ2-4; the table assigns TRBD2, which was not confirmed against the DNA. TRBV21-1 is annotated as a pseudogene. This CDR3 region has 15 residues.

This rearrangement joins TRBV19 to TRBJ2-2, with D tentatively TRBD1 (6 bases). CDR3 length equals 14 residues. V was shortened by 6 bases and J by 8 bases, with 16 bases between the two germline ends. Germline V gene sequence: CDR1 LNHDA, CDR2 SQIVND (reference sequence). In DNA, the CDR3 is TGTGCCAGTAGCTGGGGGCGAGGGTCGGGGGAGCTGTTTTTT. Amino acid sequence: CASSWGRGSGELFF.

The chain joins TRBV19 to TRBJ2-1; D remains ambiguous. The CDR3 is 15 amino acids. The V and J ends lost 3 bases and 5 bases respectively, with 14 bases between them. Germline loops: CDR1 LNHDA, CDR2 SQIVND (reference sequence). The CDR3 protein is CASSIEARHNNEQFF. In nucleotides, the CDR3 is TGTGCCAGTAGTATTGAGGCCCGGCACAACAATGAGCAGTTCTTC.

Here the CDR3 reads CASSPGGMGNQPQHF. CDR3 nucleotide sequence: TGTGCCAGCTCACCAGGAGGAATGGGCAATCAGCCCCAGCATTTT. This sequence joins TRBV18 and TRBJ1-5; D remains ambiguous. The CDR3 has 15 amino acids. The V and J ends lost 2 bases and 2 bases respectively, with 10 bases between them. Germline-derived CDR1 and CDR2 are KGHSH and LQKENI.

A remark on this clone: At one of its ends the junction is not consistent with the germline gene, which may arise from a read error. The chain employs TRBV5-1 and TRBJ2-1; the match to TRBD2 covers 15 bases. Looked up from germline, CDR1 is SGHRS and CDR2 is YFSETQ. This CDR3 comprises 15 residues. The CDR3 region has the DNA TGTGCCAGCAGCTTGGGACTAGCGGGAGGAAATGAGCAGTTCTTC. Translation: CASSLGLAGGNEQFF.

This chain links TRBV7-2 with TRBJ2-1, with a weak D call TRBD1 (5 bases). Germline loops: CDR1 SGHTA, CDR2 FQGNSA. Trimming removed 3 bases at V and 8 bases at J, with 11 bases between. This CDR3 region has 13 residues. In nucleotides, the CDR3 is TGTGCCAGCAGCTTTCAGGGTGGCGATGAGCAGTTCTTC. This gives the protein CASSFQGGDEQFF.

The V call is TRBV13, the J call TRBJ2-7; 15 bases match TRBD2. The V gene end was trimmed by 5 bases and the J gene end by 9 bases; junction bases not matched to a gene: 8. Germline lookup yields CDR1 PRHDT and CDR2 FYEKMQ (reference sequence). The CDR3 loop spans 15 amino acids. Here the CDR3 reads CASSHWTSGRATQYV. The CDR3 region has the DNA TGTGCCAGCAGCCACTGGACTAGCGGGAGGGCCACGCAGTACGTC.

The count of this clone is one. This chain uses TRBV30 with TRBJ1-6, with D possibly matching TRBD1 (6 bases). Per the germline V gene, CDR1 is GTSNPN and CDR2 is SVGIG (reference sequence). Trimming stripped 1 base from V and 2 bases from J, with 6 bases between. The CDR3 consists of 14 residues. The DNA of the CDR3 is TGTGCCTGGAGTGGGACAGCCTATAATTCACCCCTCCACTTT. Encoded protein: CAWSGTAYNSPLHF.

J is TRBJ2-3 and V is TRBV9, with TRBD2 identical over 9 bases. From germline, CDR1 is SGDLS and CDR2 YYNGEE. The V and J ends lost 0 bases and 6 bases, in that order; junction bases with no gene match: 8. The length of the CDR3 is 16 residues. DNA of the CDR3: TGTGCCAGCAGCGTAGGCGGGGGGGCCACCACGGATACGCAGTATTTT. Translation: CASSVGGGATTDTQYF.

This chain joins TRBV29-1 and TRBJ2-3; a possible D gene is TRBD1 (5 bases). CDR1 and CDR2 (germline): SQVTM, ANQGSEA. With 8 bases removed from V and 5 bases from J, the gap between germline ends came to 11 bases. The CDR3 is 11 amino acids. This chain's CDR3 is CSKVGRDTQYF. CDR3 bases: TGCAGCAAGGTGGGGCGAGATACGCAGTATTTT.

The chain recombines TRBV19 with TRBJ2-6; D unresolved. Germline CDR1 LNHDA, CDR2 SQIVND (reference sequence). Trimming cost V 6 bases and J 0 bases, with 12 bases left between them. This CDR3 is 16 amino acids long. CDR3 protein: CASRPGVHSGANVLTF. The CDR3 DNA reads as TGTGCCAGTAGGCCAGGCGTCCACTCTGGGGCCAACGTCCTGACTTTC.

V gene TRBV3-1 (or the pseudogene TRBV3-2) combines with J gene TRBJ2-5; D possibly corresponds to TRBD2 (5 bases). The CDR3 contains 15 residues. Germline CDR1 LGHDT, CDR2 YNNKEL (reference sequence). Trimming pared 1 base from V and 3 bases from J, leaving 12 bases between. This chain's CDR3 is CASSQVSAVKETQYF. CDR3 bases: TGTGCCAGCAGCCAAGTTTCAGCGGTAAAAGAGACCCAGTACTTC.

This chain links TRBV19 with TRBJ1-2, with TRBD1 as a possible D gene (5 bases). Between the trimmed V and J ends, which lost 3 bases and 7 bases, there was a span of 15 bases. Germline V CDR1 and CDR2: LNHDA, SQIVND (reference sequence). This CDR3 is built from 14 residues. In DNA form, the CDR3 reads TGTGCCAGTAGTATGATTGGGGGGTTCGTTGGCTACACCTTC. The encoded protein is CASSMIGGFVGYTF.

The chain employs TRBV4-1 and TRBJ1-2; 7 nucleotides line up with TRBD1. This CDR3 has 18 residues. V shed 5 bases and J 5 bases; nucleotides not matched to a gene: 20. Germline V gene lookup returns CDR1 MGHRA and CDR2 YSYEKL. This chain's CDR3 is CASSFRTGRERSPYGYTF. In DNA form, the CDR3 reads TGCGCCAGCAGCTTTCGGACAGGTCGGGAGCGCTCGCCTTATGGCTACACCTTC.

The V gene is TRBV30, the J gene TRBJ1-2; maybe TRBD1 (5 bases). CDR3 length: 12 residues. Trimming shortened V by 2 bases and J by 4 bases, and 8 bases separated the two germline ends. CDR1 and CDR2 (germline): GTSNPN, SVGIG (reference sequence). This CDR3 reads CAWSSTGYGYTF. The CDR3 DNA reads TGTGCCTGGAGTAGTACAGGCTATGGCTACACCTTC.

The CDR3 DNA reads as TGTGCCACCAGTGATTTTGGTGACGCTAGCGGGAAACCTCCCGGGGAGCTGTTTTTT. The encoded protein is CATSDFGDASGKPPGELFF. This chain uses TRBV24-1 with TRBJ2-2; 9 bases are shared with TRBD2. Germline CDR1 KGHDR, CDR2 SFDVKD. V trimming: 1 base; J trimming: 6 bases; junction bases outside the gene matches: 14. The CDR3 has 19 amino acids.